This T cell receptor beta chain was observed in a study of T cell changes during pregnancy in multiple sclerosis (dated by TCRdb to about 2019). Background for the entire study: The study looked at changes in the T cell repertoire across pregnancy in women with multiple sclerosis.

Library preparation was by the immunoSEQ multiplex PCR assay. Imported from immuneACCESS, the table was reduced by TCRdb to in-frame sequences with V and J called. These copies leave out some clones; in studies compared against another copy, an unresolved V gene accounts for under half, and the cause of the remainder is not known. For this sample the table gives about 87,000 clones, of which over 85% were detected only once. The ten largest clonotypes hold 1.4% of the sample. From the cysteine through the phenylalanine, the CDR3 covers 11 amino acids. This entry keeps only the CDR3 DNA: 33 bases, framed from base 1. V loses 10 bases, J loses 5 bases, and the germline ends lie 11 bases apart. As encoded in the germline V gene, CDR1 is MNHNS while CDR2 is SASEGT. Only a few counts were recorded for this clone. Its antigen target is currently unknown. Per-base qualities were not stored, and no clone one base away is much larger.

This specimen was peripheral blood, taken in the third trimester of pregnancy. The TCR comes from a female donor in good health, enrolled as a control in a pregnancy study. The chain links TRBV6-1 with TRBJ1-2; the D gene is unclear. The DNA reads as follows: TGTGCCATCGAGAAAACTTATGGCTACACCTTC. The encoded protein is CAIEKTYGYTF.